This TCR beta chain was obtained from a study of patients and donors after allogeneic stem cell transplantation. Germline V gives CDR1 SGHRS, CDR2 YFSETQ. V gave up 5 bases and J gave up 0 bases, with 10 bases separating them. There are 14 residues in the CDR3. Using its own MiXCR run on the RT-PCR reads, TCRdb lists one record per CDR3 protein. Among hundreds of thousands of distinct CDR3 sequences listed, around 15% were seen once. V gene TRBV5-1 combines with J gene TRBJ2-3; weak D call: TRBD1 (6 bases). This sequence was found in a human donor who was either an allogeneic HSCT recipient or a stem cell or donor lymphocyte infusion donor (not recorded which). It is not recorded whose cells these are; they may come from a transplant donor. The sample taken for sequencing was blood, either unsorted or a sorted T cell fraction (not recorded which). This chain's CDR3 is CASRQGPSTDTQYF. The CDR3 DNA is TGCGCCAGCAGACAGGGCCCTAGCACAGATACGCAGTATTTT. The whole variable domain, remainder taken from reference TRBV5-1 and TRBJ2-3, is KAGVTQTPRYLIKTRGQQVTLSCSPISGHRSVSWYQQTPGQGLQFLFEYFSETQRNKGNFPGRFSGRQFSNSRSEMNVSTLELGDSALYLCASRQGPSTDTQYFGPGTRLTVL.